These T cell receptor beta chains were read from a single sample in a study of cytomegalovirus exposure and HLA in healthy donors. Measured with immunoSEQ multiplex PCR; TCRdb has only the in-frame clones, and not every one. The sample lists tens of thousands of clones; roughly 75% were seen once. Sequences were obtained from PBMCs. The receptor source for this set is a woman aged 40 to 55 in good health and CMV-seropositive. Each CDR3 is given with its conserved first and last residue. A D gene is named only where the DNA matches it firmly. Only some rows state a clone size, as once, few, many or a class for expanded clones.

V gene	J gene	clone size	D gene	CDR3 protein	CDR3 DNA
TRBV6-6	TRBJ1-6	NA	NA	CASADGGRWNSPLHF	TGTGCCAGCGCCGATGGGGGGAGGTGGAATTCACCCCTCCACTTT
TRBV19	TRBJ2-7	NA	TRBD2	CASSVQAGATFSCEQYF	TGTGCCAGTAGTGTTCAAGCGGGGGCCACCTTCTCCTGCGAGCAGTACTTC
TRBV29-1	TRBJ1-2	once	TRBD1	CSAETGAGGYTF	TGCAGCGCCGAAACAGGGGCGGGTGGCTACACCTTC
TRBV30	TRBJ1-1	NA	TRBD1	CAWSPDRGEAFF	TGCGCCTGGAGTCCCGACAGGGGAGAAGCTTTCTTT
TRBV30	TRBJ1-5	once	TRBD1	CAWRAGTGAYQPQHF	TGTGCCTGGAGGGCCGGGACAGGGGCCTATCAGCCCCAGCATTTT
TRBV28	TRBJ1-2	NA	TRBD1	CASTPGGDRGLFGYTF	TGTGCCAGCACCCCGGGGGGGGACAGGGGGCTGTTTGGCTACACCTTC
TRBV2	TRBJ2-3	NA	NA	CASSPGTDTQYF	TGTGCCAGCAGTCCAGGGACAGATACGCAGTATTTT
TRBV27	TRBJ1-5	few	NA	CASSPHSTLVEDQHF	TGTGCCAGCAGCCCGCACTCGACTCTTGTGGAGGACCAGCATTTT
TRBV9	TRBJ1-1	NA	NA	CASSVQGNMGTEAFF	TGTGCCAGCAGCGTACAGGGCAACATGGGCACTGAAGCTTTCTTT
TRBV29-1	TRBJ1-1	NA	TRBD1	CSVSNRGSTEAFF	TGCAGCGTGTCGAACAGGGGAAGCACTGAAGCTTTCTTT
TRBV2	TRBJ1-2	once	TRBD1	CASSAGGSYGYTF	TGTGCCAGCAGTGCAGGGGGGAGCTATGGCTACACCTTC
TRBV19	TRBJ2-5	once	NA	CASSIVGQSQETQYF	TGTGCCAGTAGTATAGTCGGACAGTCCCAAGAGACCCAGTACTTC
TRBV7-2	TRBJ2-7	NA	NA	CASSFPTSGEQYF	TGTGCCAGCAGCTTTCCGACTAGTGGCGAGCAGTACTTC
TRBV19	TRBJ2-1	NA	NA	CASSLGVSSYNEQFF	TGTGCCAGTAGCCTGGGAGTATCCTCCTACAATGAGCAGTTCTTC
TRBV5-1	TRBJ2-7	NA	TRBD2	CASSTGTSSNWQYF	TGCGCCAGCAGCACCGGGACTAGCTCAAATTGGCAGTACTTC
TRBV4-3	TRBJ2-3	NA	NA	CASSQGSSRATDTQYF	TGCGCCAGCAGCCAAGGGTCATCGAGGGCCACAGATACGCAGTATTTT
TRBV19	TRBJ2-3	NA	TRBD2	CASSRSGGPEDTQYF	TGTGCCAGTAGCCGCAGCGGGGGGCCAGAGGATACGCAGTATTTT
TRBV9	TRBJ2-4	NA	TRBD1	CASSVLGQGLNIQYF	TGTGCCAGCAGCGTATTGGGACAGGGCCTAAACATTCAGTACTTC
TRBV15	TRBJ2-3	few	TRBD1	CATSRAAGGTHTQYF	TGTGCCACCAGCAGAGCGGCAGGGGGTACGCATACGCAGTATTTT
TRBV5-1	TRBJ2-3	NA	NA	CASSRDTPGTDTQYF	TGCGCCAGCAGCAGGGACACTCCGGGGACAGATACGCAGTATTTT
TRBV7-2	TRBJ1-5	few	TRBD1	CASRNTGTGNQPQHF	TGTGCCAGCAGAAACACCGGGACAGGGAATCAGCCCCAGCATTTT
TRBV30	TRBJ1-1	NA	NA	CASAGQVSTEAFF	TGTGCCTCCGCGGGGCAGGTGAGCACTGAAGCTTTCTTT
TRBV5-1	TRBJ2-1	NA	TRBD2	CASSLAGEGEQFF	TGCGCCAGCAGCTTGGCGGGGGAGGGGGAGCAGTTCTTC
TRBV29-1	TRBJ1-1	NA	TRBD1	CSVEDPGQGTEAFF	TGCAGCGTTGAAGATCCCGGACAGGGCACTGAAGCTTTCTTT
TRBV19	TRBJ2-1	NA	TRBD1	CASSHRGRLDEQFF	TGTGCCAGTAGTCACAGGGGGCGACTTGATGAGCAGTTCTTC
TRBV2	TRBJ2-7	few	TRBD1	CASTLLPGQGSYEQYF	TGTGCCAGCACCTTGTTACCGGGACAGGGGTCCTACGAGCAGTACTTC
TRBV4-3	TRBJ1-1	NA	TRBD1	CASSRGAGTGGTEAFF	TGCGCCAGCAGCCGGGGAGCCGGGACAGGGGGCACTGAAGCTTTCTTT
TRBV19	TRBJ2-3	once	NA	CASSIGSPDTQYF	TGTGCCAGTAGTATAGGTAGCCCAGATACGCAGTATTTT
TRBV5-4	TRBJ2-3	NA	TRBD1	CASSTGTVVSTDTQYF	TGTGCCAGCAGCACAGGGACAGTAGTTAGCACAGATACGCAGTATTTT
TRBV30	TRBJ2-3	NA	TRBD1	CAWSPRTGGTDTQYF	TGTGCCTGGAGTCCACGGACAGGGGGCACAGATACGCAGTATTTT
TRBV7-9	TRBJ2-1	NA	NA	CASSLPDNEQFF	TGTGCCAGCAGCTTACCCGACAATGAGCAGTTCTTC
TRBV27	TRBJ2-7	NA	NA	CASSPQGPPNYEQYF	TGTGCCAGCAGTCCCCAGGGGCCCCCCAACTACGAGCAGTACTTC
TRBV6-6	TRBJ1-5	NA	NA	CAMAGGGDQPQHF	TGTGCCATGGCGGGAGGGGGGGATCAGCCCCAGCATTTT
TRBV11-2	TRBJ1-5	NA	NA	CASSLRSSTGGNQPQHF	TGTGCCAGCAGCTTACGCTCTTCGACAGGAGGCAATCAGCCCCAGCATTTT
TRBV5-4	TRBJ1-1	NA	TRBD1	CASSLAGGNTEAFF	TGTGCCAGCAGCTTGGCAGGGGGGAACACTGAAGCTTTCTTT
TRBV10-1	TRBJ2-7	NA	NA	CLMQGSPHYEQYF	TGCTTGATGCAGGGTAGTCCCCACTACGAGCAGTACTTC
TRBV7-3	TRBJ2-3	NA	NA	CASSLSQGGAQYF	TGTGCCAGCAGCTTATCACAGGGCGGTGCGCAGTATTTT
TRBV7-9	TRBJ2-3	many	TRBD1	CASRTGLDTQYF	TGTGCCAGCCGGACAGGGTTGGATACGCAGTATTTT
TRBV5-1	TRBJ2-2	NA	NA	CASSPQPGDTGELFF	TGCGCCAGCAGCCCCCAACCGGGAGACACCGGGGAGCTGTTTTTT
TRBV7-6	TRBJ2-3	NA	TRBD2	CASSLKPPAGMGTDTQYF	TGTGCCAGCAGCTTAAAGCCTCCAGCGGGGATGGGCACAGATACGCAGTATTTT
TRBV6-4	TRBJ2-6	NA	NA	CATSPSSGANVLTF	TGTGCCACCTCGCCGAGTTCTGGGGCCAACGTCCTGACTTTC
TRBV9	TRBJ2-1	NA	TRBD2	CASSLRTSGGRNEQFF	TGTGCCAGCAGCTTAAGGACTAGCGGGGGGCGCAATGAGCAGTTCTTC
TRBV7-2	TRBJ1-2	NA	TRBD1	CASSSGQANYGYTF	TGTGCCAGCAGCTCGGGACAGGCCAACTATGGCTACACCTTC
TRBV2	TRBJ1-6	few	NA	CASSEGAIFHRPLHF	TGTGCCAGCAGTGAAGGCGCTATCTTCCACCGGCCCCTCCACTTT
TRBV12-2	TRBJ2-1	NA	NA	CASRFPPRGGNDNEQFF	TGTGCAAGTCGCTTTCCTCCCCGGGGGGGCAATGACAATGAGCAGTTCTTC